These 18 T cell receptor beta chains share one sample of origin, sequenced in a study of blood T cell repertoires in COVID-19. Sequenced by immunoSEQ multiplex PCR; TCRdb stores in-frame clones only, minus some. This sample yields about 220,000 clones, of which over 75% are seen a single time; around 13% belongs to the top ten. Material: peripheral blood. These receptors all come from a human donor in a cohort sampled during active COVID-19.

The chain combines TRBV24-1 with TRBJ2-1; 8 bases are a match to TRBD1. The CDR3 contains 14 residues. V dropped 3 bases and J dropped 6; count of bases not matched to a gene: 3. Germline V gene lookup returns CDR1 KGHDR and CDR2 SFDVKD. As DNA, the CDR3 is TGTGCCACCAGTGATGGACAGGGTGGCAATGAGCAGTTCTTC. Residues: CATSDGQGGNEQFF.

In DNA form, the CDR3 reads TGCGCCAGCAGCTTCGGACAGGGCCCCTACGAGCAGTACTTC. This sequence encodes CASSFGQGPYEQYF. The chain couples TRBV5-1 to TRBJ2-7; TRBD1 agrees at 8 bases. This CDR3 has 14 amino acids. CDR1 SGHRS and CDR2 YFSETQ come from the germline V gene. V gave up 2 bases and J gave up 2 bases; unmatched junction bases: 3. Supplemented by reference TRBV5-1 and TRBJ2-7, the full variable domain reads KAGVTQTPRYLIKTRGQQVTLSCSPISGHRSVSWYQQTPGQGLQFLFEYFSETQRNKGNFPGRFSGRQFSNSRSEMNVSTLELGDSALYLCASSFGQGPYEQYFGPGTRLTVT.

This clone came up many times. The chain couples TRBV5-4 to TRBJ2-2, with D maybe TRBD2 (5 bases). The germline CDR1 and CDR2 sequences are SGHNT and YYREEE (reference sequence). Trimming removed 0 bases from V and 4 bases from J, with 10 bases in between. This CDR3 spans 15 amino acids. The CDR3 DNA reads TGTGCCAGCAGCTTGGATGCGGGTGTCACCGGGGAGCTGTTTTTT. Translated: CASSLDAGVTGELFF.

The chain couples TRBV3-1 (or the pseudogene TRBV3-2) to TRBJ1-2; maybe TRBD1 (5 bases). CDR1 and CDR2 from the germline V gene are LGHDT and YNNKEL (reference sequence). With 3 bases removed from V and 3 bases from J, the gap between germline ends came to 14 bases. The CDR3 extends over 15 amino acids. The CDR3 is CASSHPIGGDYGYTF. In DNA form, the CDR3 reads TGTGCCAGCAGCCATCCCATCGGGGGAGACTATGGCTACACCTTC.

This clone was picked up many times. The chain combines TRBV11-2 with TRBJ2-3; no firm D call. CDR3 length equals 12 residues. Germline V CDR1 and CDR2: SGHAT, FQNNGV. The germline V and J ends were trimmed by 2 bases and 5 bases, with 5 bases remaining between them. CDR3 in amino acids: CASSLQRDTQYF. The CDR3 nucleotides are TGTGCCAGCAGCTTACAGCGAGATACGCAGTATTTT.

The chain carries TRBV19 and TRBJ1-3; D is unresolved. The CDR3 consists of 13 residues. Trimming took 6 bases from V and 4 from J, leaving 10 bases between them. CDR1 is LNHDA, CDR2 SQIVND, per germline (reference sequence). In DNA form, the CDR3 reads TGTGCCAGTAGCCCGGTGGAGGGAAACACCATATATTTT. Translation: CASSPVEGNTIYF. Combining the CDR3 with reference TRBV19 and TRBJ1-3 gives the whole variable domain DGGITQSPKYLFRKEGQNVTLSCEQNLNHDAMYWYRQDPGQGLRLIYYSQIVNDFQKGDIAEGYSVSREKKESFPLTVTSAQKNPTAFYLCASSPVEGNTIYFGEGSWLTVV.

This clone turned up a few times. DNA of the CDR3: TGTGCCAGTAGTTGGGGGCCGAACGAGCCCCAGCATTTT. This sequence encodes CASSWGPNEPQHF. The V and J genes are TRBV19 and TRBJ1-5; possible D gene TRBD1, 6 bases. The ends were cut back, 5 bases at V and 8 bases at J, with 13 bases in the middle. The CDR3 is 13 amino acids. CDR1 and CDR2 (germline): LNHDA, SQIVND (reference sequence).

The chain employs TRBV4-2 and TRBJ2-5, with TRBD2 as a possible D gene (6 bases). The CDR3 contains 18 residues. The germline V gene encodes CDR1 LGHNA and CDR2 YNFKEQ. V lost 4 bases and J lost 5, with 26 bases in between. CDR3 region: CASSPDFSGEVNGETQYF. CDR3 coding DNA: TGTGCCAGCAGCCCCGACTTTTCGGGAGAGGTAAACGGCGAGACCCAGTACTTC.

The rearrangement uses TRBV12-3 or TRBV12-4 and TRBJ2-7, with D possibly matching TRBD1 (5 bases). Trimming left V 6 bases short and J 4 bases short, with 10 bases between. CDR3 length: 12 residues. CDR3 in DNA: TGTGCCAGCAGCCTTCACAGGTACGAGCAGTACTTC. Amino acids: CASSLHRYEQYF.

For the CDR3, the DNA is TGTGCCAGCAGCTTGCGCGGAGGGGCGGGTTATGGCTACACCTTC. Protein product: CASSLRGGAGYGYTF. The chain uses TRBV5-8 and TRBJ1-2; TRBD1 might be the D (5 bases). Germline CDR1 reads SGHTS; CDR2 reads YDEGEE. The length of the CDR3 is 15 residues. Trimming removed 1 base at V and 5 bases at J, with 15 bases between.

This clone was found once. This sequence joins TRBV4-3 and TRBJ1-2, with D possibly being TRBD1 (5 bases). Trimming left V 1 base short and J 5 bases short, with 20 bases between. The CDR3 totals 17 residues. The germline V gene has CDR1 LGHNA and CDR2 YSLEER. The CDR3 region is CASSQALSGGSLYGYTF. The DNA of the CDR3 is TGCGCCAGCAGCCAAGCACTCTCCGGGGGGAGCCTTTATGGCTACACCTTC.

The chain carries TRBV18 and TRBJ1-1; D is undetermined. V shed 5 bases and J shed 1 base, with 14 bases lying between them. This CDR3 has 15 amino acids. Germline V gene lookup returns CDR1 KGHSH and CDR2 LQKENI. CDR3 amino acids: CASSLATGRNTEAFF. The CDR3 nucleotides read TGTGCCAGCTCATTAGCCACGGGGAGGAACACTGAAGCTTTCTTT.

This clone has a handful of counts. The rearrangement links TRBV6-1 to TRBJ2-7; a weak D match, TRBD2 (6 bases). This CDR3 is built from 14 residues. V lost 6 bases and J 3 bases, leaving 15 bases between the germline ends. The germline V gene has CDR1 MNHNS and CDR2 SASEGT. The DNA of the CDR3 is TGTGCCAGCAGGACGGGGGAGCGGAGCTACGAGCAGTACTTC. This translates into CASRTGERSYEQYF.

About this clone itself: This CDR3 is also generated by other DNA sequences in the sample. J is TRBJ2-5 and V is TRBV5-1, with 8 bases lining up with TRBD2. Germline CDR1 reads SGHRS; CDR2 reads YFSETQ. The CDR3 is 14 residues long. V dropped 0 bases and J dropped 2; count of bases not matched to a gene: 0. The CDR3 sequence: CASSLAGGQETQYF. As DNA, the CDR3 is TGCGCCAGCAGCTTGGCGGGAGGGCAAGAGACCCAGTACTTC.

The chain combines TRBV5-1 with TRBJ1-3; 7 nucleotides align to TRBD1. Germline loops: CDR1 SGHRS, CDR2 YFSETQ. V gave up 3 bases and J gave up 1 base; unmatched junction bases: 4. The CDR3 covers 15 residues. DNA for the CDR3: TGCGCCAGCAGCTCAATGACAGGGTCTGGAAACACCATATATTTT. Its protein is CASSSMTGSGNTIYF.

This rearrangement joins TRBV7-2 to TRBJ1-4; 7 bases line up with TRBD1. This CDR3 contains 16 residues. The germline CDR1 and CDR2 sequences are SGHTA and FQGNSA. V dropped 1 base and J dropped 5; count of bases not matched to a gene: 7. The CDR3 spells CASSLDVAGGNEKLFF. CDR3 in DNA: TGTGCCAGCAGCTTAGATGTGGCAGGGGGAAATGAAAAACTGTTTTTT.

This clone showed up just a few times. The chain carries TRBV5-1 and TRBJ1-2, with TRBD1 as a possible D gene (6 bases). Trimming removed 4 bases at V and 4 bases at J, with 11 bases between. Germline loops: CDR1 SGHRS, CDR2 YFSETQ. CDR3 length equals 13 residues. The CDR3 here is CASSNGQSYGYTF. CDR3 nucleotides: TGCGCCAGCAGCAATGGACAGTCCTATGGCTACACCTTC.

The V gene is TRBV7-9, the J gene TRBJ1-2; D perhaps matches TRBD1 (5 bases). From germline, CDR1 is SEHNR and CDR2 FQNEAQ (reference sequence). The CDR3 has 15 amino acids. Trimming took off 1 base at V and 5 bases at J, with 14 bases between the two ends. The CDR3 loop is CASSLEPQGPYGYTF. The CDR3 DNA is TGTGCCAGCAGCTTAGAACCCCAGGGCCCATATGGCTACACCTTC.